This is a list of T cell receptor beta chains from one sample in a study of regulatory T cells in long-lasting Graves disease. Via MiXCR, TCRdb re-called the multiplex PCR reads, giving one row per CDR3 protein. Of about 470,000 distinct CDR3 sequences listed, 20% to 25% are singletons. The source material was peripheral blood mononuclear cells (PBMCs), sampled when the disease was refractory, from a patient treated with antithyroid drugs. Receptors were obtained from a female donor with Graves disease. CDR3s include the opening cysteine and the closing phenylalanine or tryptophan. Each record gives: V gene, J gene, CDR3 length, clone size, D gene, CDR3 protein, CDR3 DNA. D genes are given only for firm matches. A clone size is listed for some rows: how often the clone was seen (once, few, many), or a class if it is expanded.

TRBV20-1	TRBJ1-2	15	NA	NA	CSATSPDRVLDGYTF	TGCAGTGCTACCTCTCCGGACAGAGTATTGGATGGCTACACCTTC
TRBV20-1	TRBJ1-2	11	many	NA	CSASLARGYTF	TGCAGTGCTAGTTTAGCGCGGGGCTACACCTTC
TRBV6-2/TRBV6-3	TRBJ1-2	13	many	NA	CASSPDRVYGYTF	TGTGCCAGCAGTCCCGACAGAGTCTATGGCTACACCTTC
TRBV6-1	TRBJ1-1	14	many	TRBD1	CASRDRSMNTEAFF	TGTGCCAGCCGGGACAGGTCCATGAACACTGAAGCTTTCTTT
TRBV20-1	TRBJ2-5	14	few	TRBD2	CSAYGTSSQETQYF	TGCAGTGCTTACGGGACTAGCTCTCAAGAGACCCAGTACTTC
TRBV28	TRBJ1-4	14	many	TRBD1	CASSWTGDTEKLFF	TGTGCCAGCAGTTGGACAGGGGACACTGAAAAACTGTTTTTT
TRBV2	TRBJ2-7	13	many	NA	CASSLTDSYEQYF	TGTGCCAGCAGTTTGACAGATTCCTACGAGCAGTACTTC
TRBV20-1	TRBJ2-4	13	NA	NA	CSARGDTQNIQYF	TGCAGTGCTAGGGGGGACACACAAAACATTCAGTACTTC
TRBV19	TRBJ1-1	14	few	NA	CASSSAGWNTEAFF	TGTGCCAGTAGTTCCGCAGGATGGAACACTGAAGCTTTCTTT
TRBV20-1	TRBJ2-7	14	NA	TRBD2	CSARDEREGYEQYF	TGCAGTGCTAGAGATGAGCGGGAGGGCTACGAGCAGTACTTC
TRBV7-9	TRBJ1-1	14	few	NA	CASSKPGAYTEAFF	TGTGCCAGCAGCAAACCGGGAGCGTACACTGAAGCTTTCTTT
TRBV20-1	TRBJ1-2	13	many	NA	CSATDGTDYGYTF	TGCAGTGCAACTGACGGAACGGACTATGGCTACACCTTC
TRBV30	TRBJ1-3	14	NA	NA	CAWSSRNSGNTIYF	TGTGCCTGGAGTTCCAGAAACTCTGGAAACACCATATATTTT
TRBV19	TRBJ1-4	11	NA	TRBD1	CASSIGTGWAF	TGTGCCAGTAGTATCGGGACAGGGTGGGCTTTT
TRBV9	TRBJ2-7	14	few	TRBD1	CASSRSDRDYEQYF	TGTGCCAGCAGTCGCTCGGACAGGGACTACGAGCAGTACTTC
TRBV9	TRBJ2-7	17	NA	NA	CASSVGQRIRISYEQYF	TGTGCCAGCAGCGTAGGGCAGCGGATACGGATTTCCTACGAGCAGTACTTC
TRBV6-1	TRBJ2-7	16	many	TRBD2	CASSPTSGTSGRAQYF	TGTGCCAGCAGTCCGACCTCTGGGACTAGCGGGAGGGCACAATACTTC
TRBV29-1	TRBJ2-1	14	few	NA	CSVEKEAHYNEQFF	TGCAGCGTTGAAAAAGAGGCCCATTACAATGAGCAGTTCTTC
TRBV20-1	TRBJ1-3	14	few	NA	CSARDVGSGNTIYF	TGCAGTGCTAGAGACGTGGGTAGTGGAAACACCATATATTTT
TRBV19	TRBJ1-4	17	few	NA	CASSIGVGAATNEKLFF	TGTGCCAGTAGTATCGGTGTAGGGGCCGCAACTAATGAAAAACTGTTTTTT